This T cell receptor (beta chain) was sequenced for a study of CD8+ T cells in alopecia areata. Study-wide context: Treated patients received oral tofacitinib, 5 to 10 mg twice daily.

Following RNA extraction, reverse transcription yielded cDNA that acted as the sequencing template. Here immunoSEQ multiplex PCR was the method, and the copy in TCRdb shows in-frame clones only, minus some. The sample lists about 120,000 clones; under 60% were seen once. The CDR3 extends over 19 amino acids. Looked up from germline, CDR1 is SGHAT and CDR2 is FQNNGV. V was cut by 7 bases and J by 2 bases, with 24 bases left in between. Regarding treatment: oral pan-JAK inhibitor, 5-10 mg twice daily. The chain has TRBV11-2 and TRBJ2-6; possibly TRBD1 for D (6 bases). The source was CD8+ T cells sorted from blood, collected at week 24, from a patient treated with tofacitinib. This clonotype was obtained from a human donor with alopecia areata. The CDR3 region has the DNA TGTGCCAGCACCCGCACTGGGGGCGATTATTGGGCTGGGGCCAACGTCCTGACTTTC. Protein product: CASTRTGGDYWAGANVLTF.